These 23 T cell receptor beta chains were all obtained from the same sample, sequenced in a study of shared clonotypes between healthy human individuals. Clones were sequenced by immunoSEQ multiplex PCR, and TCRdb holds only the in-frame ones, with some missing. The table shows hundreds of thousands of clones, with roughly four fifths occurring only once. The sequencing sample was made of PBMCs. The receptor set was obtained from a woman between 40 and 50 years old in good health. Some clones in this sample may be carry-over from other donors' samples.

The chain recombines TRBV7-9 with TRBJ1-1; D is uncertain. Germline CDR1 is SEHNR and CDR2 is FQNEAQ (reference sequence). The V gene lost 0 bases and the J gene lost 0 bases, with 5 bases spanning the gap. CDR3 length: 14 amino acids. The chain's CDR3 is CASSLADMNTEAFF. For the CDR3, the DNA is TGTGCCAGCAGCTTAGCGGATATGAACACTGAAGCTTTCTTT. Based on the CDR3 plus reference TRBV7-9 and TRBJ1-1, the full variable domain is DTGVSQNPRHKITKRGQNVTFRCDPISEHNRLYWYRQTLGQGPEFLTYFQNEAQLEKSRLLSDRFSAERPKGSFSTLEIQRTEQGDSAMYLCASSLADMNTEAFFGQGTRLTVV.

This sequence joins TRBV11-2 and TRBJ1-5, with D tentatively TRBD1 (5 bases). Germline loops: CDR1 SGHAT, CDR2 FQNNGV. V lost 1 base to trimming and J lost 6 bases, with 7 bases between them. CDR3 length: 13 amino acids. The CDR3: CASSLAGSQPQHF. Here the CDR3 DNA reads TGTGCCAGCAGCTTAGCAGGGAGTCAGCCCCAGCATTTT.

V gene TRBV30 combines with J gene TRBJ1-1; D ambiguous. The V gene lost 5 bases and the J gene lost 0 bases, with 10 bases spanning the gap. Germline loops: CDR1 GTSNPN, CDR2 SVGIG (reference sequence). This CDR3 is built from 13 residues. The CDR3 DNA reads as TGTGCCTGGGGGCTGACCGTGAACACTGAAGCTTTCTTT. This encodes CAWGLTVNTEAFF.

This chain links TRBV9 with TRBJ2-1; D is perhaps TRBD2 (5 bases). The CDR3 sequence is 13 residues long. CDR1 and CDR2 from the germline V gene are SGDLS and YYNGEE. V was cut by 0 bases and J by 9 bases, with 10 bases left in between. The CDR3 DNA follows: TGTGCCAGCAGCGTAGGAGGGAGATCTGAGCAGTTCTTC. Residues: CASSVGGRSEQFF.

V is TRBV7-2 and J is TRBJ1-1, with D unresolved. This CDR3 comprises 12 residues. Germline CDR1 reads SGHTA; CDR2 reads FQGNSA. Trimming shortened V by 5 bases and J by 6 bases, and 10 bases separated the two germline ends. The chain's CDR3 is CASSDWLAEAFF. The CDR3 bases are TGTGCCAGCAGCGACTGGTTGGCTGAAGCTTTCTTT.

This chain joins TRBV28 and TRBJ1-5; D possibly corresponds to TRBD1 (5 bases). Trimming took 2 bases from V and 0 from J, leaving 11 bases between them. This CDR3 has 16 amino acids. Germline assignment: CDR1 MDHEN and CDR2 SYDVKM. The CDR3 here is CASSLEGMYSNQPQHF. CDR3 sequence (DNA): TGTGCCAGCAGTTTAGAGGGGATGTATAGCAATCAGCCCCAGCATTTT.

The table lists this clone with many counts. The chain uses TRBV18 and TRBJ2-1; a possible D gene is TRBD2 (5 bases). V was shortened by 5 bases and J by 4 bases, with 9 bases between the two germline ends. The CDR3 is made up of 13 amino acids. Germline CDR1 is KGHSH and CDR2 is LQKENI. The CDR3 is CASSTGLYNEQFF. In DNA, the CDR3 is TGTGCCAGCTCAACGGGATTATACAATGAGCAGTTCTTC.

The chain recombines TRBV10-1 with TRBJ2-7; 11 nucleotides agree with TRBD2. Germline CDR1 and CDR2: WNHNN and SYGVQD (reference sequence). The V gene end was trimmed by 4 bases and the J gene end by 3 bases; junction bases not matched to a gene: 5. The CDR3 extends over 15 amino acids. The CDR3 nucleotides read TGCGCCAGCAGTGCCGGGACTAGCGGCAGCTACGAGCAGTACTTC. Its translation: CASSAGTSGSYEQYF.

The J gene is TRBJ1-2, the V gene TRBV30, with D uncertain. The V gene's germline CDR1 is GTSNPN and CDR2 SVGIG (reference sequence). The CDR3 consists of 10 residues. Trimming removed 5 bases from V and 3 bases from J, with 4 bases in between. The DNA of the CDR3 is TGTGCCTGGGCAGACTATGGCTACACCTTC. It specifies CAWADYGYTF. Combining the CDR3 with reference TRBV30 and TRBJ1-2 gives the whole variable domain SQTIHQWPATLVQPVGSPLSLECTVEGTSNPNLYWYRQAAGRGLQLLFYSVGIGQISSEVPQNLSASRPQDRQFILSSKKLLLSDSGFYLCAWADYGYTFGSGTRLTVV.

The V call is TRBV7-9, the J call TRBJ1-4, with D tentatively TRBD1 (5 bases). Per the germline V gene, CDR1 is SEHNR and CDR2 is FQNEAQ (reference sequence). The CDR3 length is 12 residues. The ends were cut back, 1 base at V and 14 bases at J, with 11 bases in the middle. The CDR3 DNA reads TGTGCCAGCAGCTTAGGCCCCAGGGTCCTGTTTTTT. It specifies CASSLGPRVLFF.

About this clone: Within the sample, other DNA sequences also encode this same CDR3. V gene TRBV30 combines with J gene TRBJ2-7; no clear D. The CDR3 runs to 13 residues. Germline CDR1 reads GTSNPN; CDR2 reads SVGIG (reference sequence). The CDR3 DNA sequence: TGTGCTCTGGACCCCGGGCAATCCTACGAGCAGTACTTC. Its translation is CALDPGQSYEQYF.

This clone was detected a few times. The chain recombines TRBV29-1 with TRBJ1-1; D is perhaps TRBD1 (5 bases). The CDR3 is 13 residues long. V was pared by 7 bases and J by 7 bases, with 19 bases between. Germline V gene sequence: CDR1 SQVTM, CDR2 ANQGSEA. The CDR3 sequence is CSALGEFGGEAFF. The CDR3 nucleotides read TGCAGCGCCCTCGGAGAGTTTGGGGGTGAAGCTTTCTTT. The whole variable domain, filled in from reference TRBV29-1 and TRBJ1-1, reads SAVISQKPSRDICQRGTSLTIQCQVDSQVTMMFWYRQQPGQSLTLIATANQGSEATYESGFVIDKFPISRPNLTFSTLTVSNMSPEDSSIYLCSALGEFGGEAFFGQGTRLTVV.

The rearrangement uses TRBV4-1 and TRBJ1-1, with a tentative D call TRBD1 (5 bases). Germline loops: CDR1 MGHRA, CDR2 YSYEKL. V was trimmed by 1 base and J by 10 bases, leaving 22 bases between them. This CDR3 comprises 16 residues. The CDR3 spells CASSQVGGKTERPAFF. The CDR3 DNA reads TGCGCCAGCAGCCAAGTGGGGGGGAAAACTGAACGTCCAGCTTTCTTT.

The table lists this clone with a count of one. The chain joins TRBV2 to TRBJ2-5; 8 bases are a match to TRBD2. CDR1 SNHLY and CDR2 FYNNEI come from the germline V gene. The V and J ends lost 6 bases and 6 bases, in that order; junction bases with no gene match: 6. The CDR3 loop spans 13 amino acids. The CDR3 protein is CASRAGEPKTQYF. The CDR3 DNA reads TGTGCCAGCAGAGCGGGAGAGCCGAAGACCCAGTACTTC.

The chain is built from TRBV5-8 and TRBJ2-5; TRBD2 might be the D (6 bases). CDR3 length: 12 amino acids. Trimming took 2 bases from V and 9 from J, leaving 11 bases between them. CDR1 is SGHTS, CDR2 YDEGEE, per germline. This chain's CDR3 is CASSLIKRAQYF. The CDR3 DNA reads TGTGCCAGCAGCTTAATAAAGCGGGCCCAGTACTTC. Combining the CDR3 with reference TRBV5-8 and TRBJ2-5 gives the whole variable domain EAGVTQSPTHLIKTRGQQATLRCSPISGHTSVYWYQQALGLGLQFLLWYDEGEERNRGNFPPRFSGRQFPNYSSELNVNALELEDSALYLCASSLIKRAQYFGPGTRLLVL.

This clone was seen ten or more times. This chain joins TRBV23-1 and TRBJ2-7, with D perhaps TRBD2 (6 bases). TRBV23-1 qualifies as an ORF whose function is uncertain. The CDR3 covers 8 residues. The chain's CDR3 is CVGSEQYF. For the CDR3, the DNA is TGCGTCGGGAGTGAGCAGTACTTC.

In its sample, this clone was seen many times. This rearrangement joins TRBV7-2 to TRBJ2-1; the D gene is possibly TRBD2 (5 bases). CDR3 size: 13 residues. The ends were cut back, 5 bases at V and 5 bases at J, with 10 bases in the middle. Germline V gene sequence: CDR1 SGHTA, CDR2 FQGNSA. CDR3: CASSLIANNEQFF. The CDR3 nucleotides are TGTGCCAGCAGCCTTATAGCGAACAATGAGCAGTTCTTC.

This clone was observed a single time. The V call is TRBV5-1, the J call TRBJ2-2; 9 nucleotides line up with TRBD2. The CDR3 extends over 18 amino acids. The V gene's germline CDR1 is SGHRS and CDR2 YFSETQ. With V trimmed by 4 bases and J by 4 bases, 14 bases remained unmatched. The CDR3 DNA is TGCGCCAGCAGCCCGTATAGCGGGAGTAGCGGCGTCACCGGGGAGCTGTTTTTT. Amino acid sequence: CASSPYSGSSGVTGELFF.

Notes on this clone: A far larger clone is off by one base, so a read error is likely. This chain connects TRBV28 to TRBJ2-7; unclear D gene. The germline gives CDR1 MDHEN, CDR2 SYDVKM. V shed 2 bases and J shed 3 bases, with 11 bases lying between them. CDR3 length: 14 amino acids. The DNA for the CDR3 is TGTGCCAGCAGTTTACACTCCAATAACTACGAGCAGTACTTC. Its translation is CASSLHSNNYEQYF.

The rearrangement joins TRBV7-6 to TRBJ2-1, with 10 positions matching TRBD2. CDR3 length: 15 amino acids. Germline lookup yields CDR1 SGHVS and CDR2 FNYEAQ. The trim removed 5 bases at V and 2 bases at J, leaving 3 bases unmatched. CDR3 bases: TGTGCCAGCAGCACAGCGGGAGGGCCCTACAATGAGCAGTTCTTC. It specifies CASSTAGGPYNEQFF.

The chain couples TRBV18 to TRBJ2-7, with D possibly being TRBD1 or TRBD2 (6 bases each). CDR3 length: 13 amino acids. The V end was cut by 4 bases, the J end by 6 bases, with 13 bases between. Germline assignment: CDR1 KGHSH and CDR2 LQKENI. CDR3: CASSRGGSGEQYF. The CDR3, as DNA: TGTGCCAGCTCACGAGGGGGGTCGGGCGAGCAGTACTTC.

On this clone itself: A far bigger clonotype differs at one base, so this is likely a read error. The chain carries TRBV6-1 and TRBJ1-2; tentative D call: TRBD1 (6 bases). CDR1 MNHNS and CDR2 SASEGT come from the germline V gene. Trimming took 4 bases from V and 4 from J, leaving 16 bases between them. This CDR3 has 15 amino acids. The CDR3 protein is CASSGGGQSSYGYTF. CDR3 DNA sequence: TGTGCCAGCAGTGGAGGAGGACAGTCTTCCTATGGCTACACCTTC.

J is TRBJ1-5 and V is TRBV19, with TRBD1 matching over 7 bases. The germline gives CDR1 LNHDA, CDR2 SQIVND (reference sequence). The CDR3 sequence is 15 residues long. After removal of 1 base from V and 7 bases from J, the junction contained 7 bases not matched to a gene. CDR3 in amino acids: CASSIGGQGGQPQHF. The CDR3 DNA follows: TGTGCCAGTAGTATAGGGGGTCAGGGGGGACAGCCCCAGCATTTT.